One sample yielded the 7 T cell receptor beta chains listed below, sequenced in a study of T-cell reconstitution after alpha-beta-depleted transplantation in children. TCRbeta library construction was performed incorporating unique molecular identifiers. MiXCR, run by TCRdb on the PCR reads, gives a single entry per CDR3 protein. The data contain 600,000 or so distinct CDR3 sequences, more than 20% of them singletons. The specimen comprised PBMCs, mostly from graft donor cells, sampled 360 days after TCRalphabeta/CD19-depleted stem cell transplant. Source of these receptors: a boy younger than two who had a stem cell transplant for acute myeloid leukemia, so the T cells may come from the graft donor.

In its sample, this clonotype was seen a few times. The rearrangement links TRBV20-1 to TRBJ2-7, with D tentatively TRBD1 (5 bases). Trimming took 6 bases from V and 4 from J, leaving 13 bases between them. This CDR3 has 12 amino acids. The V gene's germline CDR1 is DFQATT and CDR2 SNEGSKA (reference sequence). The CDR3 sequence: CSASKGKYEQYF. The DNA for the CDR3 is TGCAGTGCCAGTAAGGGGAAGTACGAGCAGTACTTC.

The V and J genes are TRBV10-3 and TRBJ1-3; no reliable D call. Looked up from germline, CDR1 is ENHRY and CDR2 is SYGVKD. Trimming pared 3 bases from V and 3 bases from J, leaving 12 bases between. This CDR3 spans 15 amino acids. CDR3 bases: TGTGCCATCAGTGATCCTCGGGGAATTGGAAACACCATATATTTT. It yields the protein CAISDPRGIGNTIYF.

The chain carries TRBV29-1 and TRBJ2-4, with TRBD1 matching 9 bases. The CDR3 has 13 residues. With V trimmed by 0 bases and J by 6 bases, 0 bases remained unmatched. Per the germline V gene, CDR1 is SQVTM and CDR2 is ANQGSEA. The CDR3 here is CSVEEGQGNIQYF. The CDR3 bases are TGCAGCGTTGAAGAGGGACAGGGAAACATTCAGTACTTC.

This sequence joins TRBV7-9 and TRBJ1-4, with a tentative D call TRBD1 (5 bases). Germline CDR1 reads SEHNR; CDR2 reads FQNEAQ (reference sequence). Trimming took off 5 bases at V and 4 bases at J, with 20 bases between the two ends. The CDR3 is 17 amino acids. The CDR3 loop reads CASSDYGGEGLNEKLFF. The CDR3, as DNA: TGTGCCAGCAGCGACTACGGGGGTGAGGGACTTAATGAAAAACTGTTTTTT.

The table lists this clonotype with many counts. The chain is built from TRBV6-6 and TRBJ2-1; no clear D. There are 13 residues in the CDR3. V was shortened by 5 bases and J by 8 bases, with 13 bases between the two germline ends. Germline V lookup: CDR1 MNHNY, CDR2 SVGAGI (reference sequence). The CDR3 nucleotides read TGTGCCAGCAGTCCACACCCTAGGGATGAGCAGTTCTTC. It encodes CASSPHPRDEQFF.

The CDR3 sequence is CASSPGQGAFGSNEKLFF. The CDR3 DNA reads as TGTGCCAGCAGTCCGGGACAGGGGGCTTTCGGGTCTAATGAAAAACTGTTTTTT. The chain joins TRBV12-3 or TRBV12-4 to TRBJ1-4; 12 bases match TRBD1. The CDR3 length is 18 residues. The ends lost 5 bases at V and 3 bases at J; junction bases unmatched: 10.

In this sample, this clonotype turned up once. One end of the junction does not line up with germline, which may come from a read error. The chain links TRBV20-1 to TRBJ2-2; 7 nucleotides line up with TRBD1. Germline V gene lookup returns CDR1 DFQATT and CDR2 SNEGSKA (reference sequence). The length of the CDR3 is 16 residues. The CDR3: CCARDLRGIKDGELFF. As DNA, the CDR3 is TGCTGTGCTAGAGATCTCAGGGGGATCAAGGACGGGGAGCTGTTTTTT.